These T cell receptor beta chains were read from a single sample in a study of a mutant IDH1 vaccine in newly diagnosed glioma. Produced via immunoSEQ multiplex PCR; TCRdb's table is partial and in-frame only. The repertoire has 40,000 to 45,000 clones, 65% to 90% of them found once; the top ten carry roughly 4.5%. These TCRs' antigens remain unknown. Sequencing was performed on PBMCs, taken from a glioma patient whose treatment included an IDH1 peptide vaccine. All receptors derive from a woman in her forties with glioma. Some clones in this sample may be carry-over from other donors' samples. CDR3s include the opening cysteine and the closing phenylalanine or tryptophan. The D gene is left open where the match is weak. Not all rows give a size; the values are once, few, many and, for expanded clones, a class.

j_call clone_size d_call v_call cdr3_nt cdr3_aa
TRBJ2-3 few TRBD1 TRBV6-5 TGTGCCAGCAGTTCGGACAGGGATGCAGATACGCAGTATTTT CASSSDRDADTQYF
TRBJ2-2 once NA TRBV7-6 TGTGCCACCTCGCCGGATGGAGTTGCCGGGGAGCTGTTTTTT CATSPDGVAGELFF
TRBJ1-3 NA NA TRBV9 TGTGCCAGCAGCGTTCTAGGGGCTGGAAACACCATATATTTT CASSVLGAGNTIYF
TRBJ2-7 NA TRBD2 TRBV7-8 TGTGCCAGCAGCCCGACTAGCGGGTCGGTGGGAGGCGAGCAGTACTTC CASSPTSGSVGGEQYF
TRBJ2-3 NA TRBD2 TRBV6-5 TGTGCCAGCAGTTACGTGAGCGGGGGGGAGGGTACGCAGTATTTT CASSYVSGGEGTQYF
TRBJ2-7 NA NA TRBV6-5 TGTGCCAGCAGGTACAAATTGGGGCAGAACTACGAGCAGTACTTC CASRYKLGQNYEQYF
TRBJ1-5 few NA TRBV4-3 TGCGCCAGCAGCCTCAACTCGGTTCAGCCCCAGCATTTT CASSLNSVQPQHF
TRBJ2-7 NA TRBD1 TRBV9 TGTGCCAGCAGCGTAGGAGTTAACTGGGCAGGGGGCCCCTACGAGCAGTACTTC CASSVGVNWAGGPYEQYF
TRBJ2-6 NA NA TRBV4-3 TGCGCCAGCAGCCAAGATCTGGGCTCTGGGGCCAACGTCCTGACTTTC CASSQDLGSGANVLTF
TRBJ1-4 NA TRBD1 TRBV5-5 TGTGCCAGCAGCTCGGGACAGCTTAATGAAAAACTGTTTTTT CASSSGQLNEKLFF
TRBJ2-7 NA NA TRBV19 TGTGCCAGTAGTCCCGGGACGAGGGGGAGTAGATGGCAGTACTTC CASSPGTRGSRWQYF
TRBJ1-5 few NA TRBV18 TGTGCCAGCTCACCTTCAGGGCTCGGTCAGCCCCAGCATTTT CASSPSGLGQPQHF
TRBJ2-1 once TRBD2 TRBV7-2 TGTGCCAGCATCCCGGGACTAGCGGGAGAGCGGGAGCAGTTCTTC CASIPGLAGEREQFF
TRBJ2-7 NA TRBD2 TRBV29-1 TGCAGCGTTGAGTCGGGGGGTTCCTACGAGCAGTACTTC CSVESGGSYEQYF
TRBJ2-2 NA NA TRBV6-4 TGTGCCAGCAGTCCACAGGCCCTAAACACCGGGGAGCTGTTTTTT CASSPQALNTGELFF
TRBJ1-1 NA NA TRBV20-1 TGCAATCCATCTCTAGGGACTGAAGCTTTCTTT CNPSLGTEAFF
TRBJ1-2 NA NA TRBV7-9 TGTGCCAGCAGCTTACCTAGGGATGGCTACACCTTC CASSLPRDGYTF
TRBJ1-2 NA NA TRBV28 TGTGCCAGCAGTCGACCGGGGGGGGCCGACTATGGCTACACCTTC CASSRPGGADYGYTF
TRBJ2-2 NA TRBD1 TRBV27 TGTGCCAGCAGTCCACTAGGACAGGGGGAATCGGCCGGGGAGCTGTTTTTT CASSPLGQGESAGELFF
TRBJ1-6 NA NA TRBV4-2 TGTGCCAGCAGCCAAGAGGTAAATTCACCCCTCCACTTT CASSQEVNSPLHF
TRBJ2-2 NA NA TRBV5-4 TGTGCCAGCAGCCGGGCGCGGGACAGCGCCACCGGGGAGCTGTTTTTT CASSRARDSATGELFF
TRBJ1-2 NA NA TRBV25-1 TGTGCCAGCAGCCAGGGGTTGAGCTACACCTTC CASSQGLSYTF
TRBJ1-2 NA NA TRBV5-5 TGTGCCAGCAGCTTAACGCTAAACTATGGCTACACCTTC CASSLTLNYGYTF
TRBJ1-2 NA NA TRBV19 TGTGCCAGTAGCGCCACCCAAGGGACGGGAGGCTACACCTTC CASSATQGTGGYTF
TRBJ2-3 NA TRBD2 TRBV9 TGTGCCAGCAGCCCCTCGGGACTAGAGTCGGGTACGCAGTATTTT CASSPSGLESGTQYF
TRBJ1-1 medium-sized NA TRBV14 TGTGCCAGCAGCCAAGTCGTTGGCGTTCGGGCTTTCTTT CASSQVVGVRAFF
TRBJ2-1 NA NA TRBV28 TGTGCCAGCAGTCCTACTCCACATGTATCCGGGATCAACTACAATGAGCAGTTCTTC CASSPTPHVSGINYNEQFF
TRBJ2-3 NA TRBD2 TRBV5-1 TGCGCCAGCATGACTAGCGGGGGCACAGATACGCAGTATTTT CASMTSGGTDTQYF